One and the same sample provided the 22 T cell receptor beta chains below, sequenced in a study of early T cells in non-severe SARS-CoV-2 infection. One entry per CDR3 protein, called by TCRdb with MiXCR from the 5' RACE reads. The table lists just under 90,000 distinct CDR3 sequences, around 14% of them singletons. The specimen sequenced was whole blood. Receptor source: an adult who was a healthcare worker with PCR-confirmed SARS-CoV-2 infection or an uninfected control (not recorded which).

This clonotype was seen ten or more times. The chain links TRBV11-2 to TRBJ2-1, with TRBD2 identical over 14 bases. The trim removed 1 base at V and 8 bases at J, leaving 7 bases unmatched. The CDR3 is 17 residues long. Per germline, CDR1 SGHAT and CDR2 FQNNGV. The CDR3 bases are TGTGCCAGCAGCTTAGCTGGGACTAGCGGGAGTGACTATGAGCAGTTCTTC. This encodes CASSLAGTSGSDYEQFF.

CDR3 sequence reads: CASRPGLGLSTDTQYF. The CDR3 nucleotides are TGTGCCAGCAGACCGGGACTAGGGCTCAGCACAGATACGCAGTATTTT. The gene calls are TRBV7-6 and TRBJ2-3, with TRBD2 identical over 8 bases. Germline CDR1 SGHVS, CDR2 FNYEAQ. CDR3 length: 16 amino acids. The ends lost 6 bases at V and 0 bases at J; junction bases unmatched: 8.

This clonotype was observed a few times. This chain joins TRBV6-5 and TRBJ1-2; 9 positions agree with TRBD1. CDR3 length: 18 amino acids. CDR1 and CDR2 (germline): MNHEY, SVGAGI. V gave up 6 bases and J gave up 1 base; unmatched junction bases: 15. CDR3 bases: TGTGCCAGCAGATCACCGGGACAGGGCGTTCGCGATAACTATGGCTACACCTTC. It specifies CASRSPGQGVRDNYGYTF.

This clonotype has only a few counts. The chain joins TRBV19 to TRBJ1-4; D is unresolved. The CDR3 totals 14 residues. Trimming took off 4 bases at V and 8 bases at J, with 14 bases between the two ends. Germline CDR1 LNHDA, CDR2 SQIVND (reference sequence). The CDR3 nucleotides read TGTGCCAGTAGTAACGGGAACTATTGGGAAAAACTGTTTTTT. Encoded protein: CASSNGNYWEKLFF.

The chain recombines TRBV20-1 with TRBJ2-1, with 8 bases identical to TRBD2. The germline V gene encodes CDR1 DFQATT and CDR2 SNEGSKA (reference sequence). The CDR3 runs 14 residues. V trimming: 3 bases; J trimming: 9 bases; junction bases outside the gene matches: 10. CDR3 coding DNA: TGCAGTGCTAGTCGGTCCCTTAGCGGGACTGAGCAGTTCTTC. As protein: CSASRSLSGTEQFF.

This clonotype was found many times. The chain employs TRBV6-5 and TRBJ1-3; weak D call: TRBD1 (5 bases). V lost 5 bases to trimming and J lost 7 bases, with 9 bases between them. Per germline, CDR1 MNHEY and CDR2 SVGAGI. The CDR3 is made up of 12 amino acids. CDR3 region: CASSGWGNTIYF. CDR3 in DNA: TGTGCCAGCAGTGGGTGGGGCAACACCATATATTTT.

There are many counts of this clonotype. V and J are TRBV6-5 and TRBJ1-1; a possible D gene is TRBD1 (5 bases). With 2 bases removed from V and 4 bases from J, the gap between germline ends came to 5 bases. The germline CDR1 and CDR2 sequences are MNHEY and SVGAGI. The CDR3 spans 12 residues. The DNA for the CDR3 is TGTGCCAGCAGTTACGGGGGCACTGAAGCTTTCTTT. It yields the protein CASSYGGTEAFF.

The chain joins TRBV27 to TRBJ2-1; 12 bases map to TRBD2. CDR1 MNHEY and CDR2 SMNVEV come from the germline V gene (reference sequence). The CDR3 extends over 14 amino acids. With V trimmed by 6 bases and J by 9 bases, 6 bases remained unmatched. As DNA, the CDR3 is TGTGCCAGCAGCCTAGCGGGAGGGCCGACTGAGCAGTTCTTC. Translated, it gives CASSLAGGPTEQFF.

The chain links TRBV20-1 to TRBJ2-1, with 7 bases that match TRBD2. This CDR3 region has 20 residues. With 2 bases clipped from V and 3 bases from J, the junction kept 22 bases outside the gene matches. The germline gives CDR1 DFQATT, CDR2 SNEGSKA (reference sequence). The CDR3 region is CSARLGYATTPSGVYNEQFF. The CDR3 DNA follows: TGCAGTGCTAGATTGGGGTACGCGACCACCCCGAGCGGGGTCTACAATGAGCAGTTCTTC.

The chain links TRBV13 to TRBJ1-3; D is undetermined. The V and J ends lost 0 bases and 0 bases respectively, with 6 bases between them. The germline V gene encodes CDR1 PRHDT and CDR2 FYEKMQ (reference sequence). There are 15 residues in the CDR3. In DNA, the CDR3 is TGTGCCAGCAGCTTAGGGCAGCGCTCTGGAAACACCATATATTTT. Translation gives CASSLGQRSGNTIYF.

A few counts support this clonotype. The CDR3 region is CASSPQGAGTEAFF. CDR3 sequence (DNA): TGTGCCAGCTCACCTCAGGGGGCAGGCACTGAAGCTTTCTTT. The chain employs TRBV18 and TRBJ1-1; 8 positions match TRBD1. V was pared by 3 bases and J by 4 bases, with 4 bases of the junction left unmatched. Germline V gives CDR1 KGHSH, CDR2 LQKENI. The CDR3 extends over 14 amino acids.

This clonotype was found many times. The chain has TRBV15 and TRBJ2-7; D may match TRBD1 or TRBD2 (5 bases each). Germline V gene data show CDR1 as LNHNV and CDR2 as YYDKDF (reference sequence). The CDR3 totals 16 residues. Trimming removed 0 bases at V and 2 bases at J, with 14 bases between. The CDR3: CATSRDLWDRAYEQYF. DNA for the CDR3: TGTGCCACCAGCAGAGATTTATGGGACCGAGCCTACGAGCAGTACTTC.

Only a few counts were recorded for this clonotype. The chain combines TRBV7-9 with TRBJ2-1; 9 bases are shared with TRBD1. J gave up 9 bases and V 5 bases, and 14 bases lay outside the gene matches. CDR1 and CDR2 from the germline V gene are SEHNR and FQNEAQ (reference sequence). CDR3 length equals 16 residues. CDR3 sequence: CASSPMKGQGLSEQFF. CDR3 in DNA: TGTGCCAGCAGCCCCATGAAGGGACAGGGTTTGAGTGAGCAGTTCTTC. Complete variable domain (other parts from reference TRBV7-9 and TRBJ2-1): DTGVSQNPRHKITKRGQNVTFRCDPISEHNRLYWYRQTLGQGPEFLTYFQNEAQLEKSRLLSDRFSAERPKGSFSTLEIQRTEQGDSAMYLCASSPMKGQGLSEQFFGPGTRLTVL.

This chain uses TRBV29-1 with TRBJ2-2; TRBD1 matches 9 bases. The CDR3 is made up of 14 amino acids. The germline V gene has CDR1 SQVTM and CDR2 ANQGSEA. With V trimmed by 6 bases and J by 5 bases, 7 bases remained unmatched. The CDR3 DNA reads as TGCAGCGTCCGGACAGGGGACGTAACCGGGGAGCTGTTTTTT. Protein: CSVRTGDVTGELFF.

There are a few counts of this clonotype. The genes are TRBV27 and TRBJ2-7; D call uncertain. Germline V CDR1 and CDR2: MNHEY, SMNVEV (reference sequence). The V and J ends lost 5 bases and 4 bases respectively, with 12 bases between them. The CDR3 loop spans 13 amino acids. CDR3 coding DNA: TGTGCCAGCAGTCCCATGAGTCTATACGAGCAGTACTTC. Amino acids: CASSPMSLYEQYF.

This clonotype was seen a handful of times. As DNA, the CDR3 is TGCAGTTCACTAGCGGGAGGGTCCACAGATACGCAGTATTTT. Its translation is CSSLAGGSTDTQYF. The chain uses TRBV20-1 and TRBJ2-3, with 13 nucleotides matching TRBD2. The V gene end was trimmed by 8 bases and the J gene end by 2 bases; junction bases not matched to a gene: 4. The CDR3 is 14 residues long. Germline CDR1 DFQATT, CDR2 SNEGSKA (reference sequence).

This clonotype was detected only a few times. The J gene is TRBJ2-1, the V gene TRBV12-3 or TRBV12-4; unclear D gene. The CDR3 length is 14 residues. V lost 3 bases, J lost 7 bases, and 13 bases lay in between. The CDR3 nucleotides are TGTGCCAGCAGTTTCGGTAGGCAACTTAATGAGCAGTTCTTC. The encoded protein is CASSFGRQLNEQFF.

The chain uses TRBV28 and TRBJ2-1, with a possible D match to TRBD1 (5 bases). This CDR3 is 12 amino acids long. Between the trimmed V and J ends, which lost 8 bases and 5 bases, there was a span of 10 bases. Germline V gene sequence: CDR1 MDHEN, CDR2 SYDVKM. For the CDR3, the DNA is TGTGCCAGCCTCGGACATAACAATGAGCAGTTCTTC. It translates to CASLGHNNEQFF.

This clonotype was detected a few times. For the CDR3, the DNA is TGTGCCAGCAGCTTAGTCCAGGGATCAGGCGGGGAGCTGTTTTTT. It yields the protein CASSLVQGSGGELFF. The V call is TRBV7-7, the J call TRBJ2-2; D possibly corresponds to TRBD1 (5 bases). Trimming pared 1 base from V and 7 bases from J, leaving 13 bases between. The length of the CDR3 is 15 residues. Germline loops: CDR1 SSHAT, CDR2 FNYEAQ (reference sequence).

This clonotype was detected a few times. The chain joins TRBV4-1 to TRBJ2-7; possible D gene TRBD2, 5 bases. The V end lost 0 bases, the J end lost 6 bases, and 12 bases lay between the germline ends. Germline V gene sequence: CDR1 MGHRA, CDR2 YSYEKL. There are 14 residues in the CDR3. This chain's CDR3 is CASSQEWRSPEQYF. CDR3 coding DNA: TGCGCCAGCAGCCAAGAATGGAGGTCCCCCGAGCAGTACTTC.

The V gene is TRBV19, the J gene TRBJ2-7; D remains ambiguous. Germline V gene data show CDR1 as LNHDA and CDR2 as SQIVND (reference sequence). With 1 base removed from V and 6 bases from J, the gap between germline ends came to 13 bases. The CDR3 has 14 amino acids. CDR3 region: CASSIGPGFGEQYF. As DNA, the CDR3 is TGTGCCAGTAGTATAGGACCCGGGTTCGGCGAGCAGTACTTC.

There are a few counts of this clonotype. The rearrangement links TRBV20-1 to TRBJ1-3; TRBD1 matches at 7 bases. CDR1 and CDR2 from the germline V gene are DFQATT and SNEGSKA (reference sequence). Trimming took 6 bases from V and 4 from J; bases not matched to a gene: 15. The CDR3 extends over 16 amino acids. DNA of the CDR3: TGCAGTGCCCCTGGGGCCAAAGGGGGCTACGGAAACACCATATATTTT. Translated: CSAPGAKGGYGNTIYF.